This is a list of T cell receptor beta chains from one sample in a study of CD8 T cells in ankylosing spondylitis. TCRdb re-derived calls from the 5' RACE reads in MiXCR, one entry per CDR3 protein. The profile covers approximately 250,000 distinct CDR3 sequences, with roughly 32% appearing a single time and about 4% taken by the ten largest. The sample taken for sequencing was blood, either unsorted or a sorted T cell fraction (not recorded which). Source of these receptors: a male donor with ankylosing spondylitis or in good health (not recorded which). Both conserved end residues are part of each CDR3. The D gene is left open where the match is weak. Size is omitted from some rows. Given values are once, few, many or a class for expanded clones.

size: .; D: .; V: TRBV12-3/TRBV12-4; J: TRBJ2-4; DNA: TGTGCCAGCAGTCCAGCACAGGGTGCCAAAAACATTCAGTACTTC; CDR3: CASSPAQGAKNIQYF
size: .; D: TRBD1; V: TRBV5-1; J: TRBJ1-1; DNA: TGCGCCAGCAGGACAGGGTTCGGGACCACTGAAGCTTTCTTT; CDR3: CASRTGFGTTEAFF
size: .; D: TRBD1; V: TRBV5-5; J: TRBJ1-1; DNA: TGTGCCAGCACCGTGCAAACAGGGGGCGCATCGCGCGCTTTCTTT; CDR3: CASTVQTGGASRAFF
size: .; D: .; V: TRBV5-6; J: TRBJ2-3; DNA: TGTGCCAGCAGCCACTACAGGGCGGAGGTCGCAGATACGCAGTATTTT; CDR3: CASSHYRAEVADTQYF
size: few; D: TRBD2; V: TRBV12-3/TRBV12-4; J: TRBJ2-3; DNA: TGTGCCAGCAGTTTAGAAGCGGGGAGAGATCTCTATACCGTTAGCACAGATACGCAGTATTTT; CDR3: CASSLEAGRDLYTVSTDTQYF
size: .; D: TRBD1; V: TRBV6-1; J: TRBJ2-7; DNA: TGTGCCAGCAGGACTGGGACAGGATACTACGAGCAGTACTTC; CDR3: CASRTGTGYYEQYF
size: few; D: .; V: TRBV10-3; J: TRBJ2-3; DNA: TGTGCCATCAGTGACCCCATCACAGATACGCAGTATTTT; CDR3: CAISDPITDTQYF
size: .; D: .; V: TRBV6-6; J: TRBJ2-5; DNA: TGTGCCAGCAGTACCACGGGAGAGACCCAGTACTTC; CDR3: CASSTTGETQYF
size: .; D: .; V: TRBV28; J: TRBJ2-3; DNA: TGTGCCAGCAGTGGACGACAAGAGGGATGGACAGATACGCAGTATTTT; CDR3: CASSGRQEGWTDTQYF
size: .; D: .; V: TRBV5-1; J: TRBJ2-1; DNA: TGCGCCAGCAGCTTGGAGCCAGGGGTCAGTGAGCAGTTCTTC; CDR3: CASSLEPGVSEQFF
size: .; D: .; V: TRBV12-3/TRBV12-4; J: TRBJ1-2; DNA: TGTGCCAGCAGAGGATGGACAGACCTTAACTATGGCTACACCTTC; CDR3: CASRGWTDLNYGYTF
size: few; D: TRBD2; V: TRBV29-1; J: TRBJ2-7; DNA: TGCAGCGTTGCCGGCGGGAGGAACGAGCAGTACTTC; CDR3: CSVAGGRNEQYF